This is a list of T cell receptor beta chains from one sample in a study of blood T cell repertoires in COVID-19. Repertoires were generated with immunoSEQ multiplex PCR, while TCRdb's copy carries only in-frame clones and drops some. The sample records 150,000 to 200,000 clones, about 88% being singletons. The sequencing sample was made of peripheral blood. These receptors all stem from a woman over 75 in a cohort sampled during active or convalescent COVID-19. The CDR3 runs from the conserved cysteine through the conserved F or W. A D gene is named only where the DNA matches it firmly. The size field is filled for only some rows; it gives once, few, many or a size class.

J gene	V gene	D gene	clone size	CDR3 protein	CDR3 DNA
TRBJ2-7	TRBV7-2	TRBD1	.	CASLEGQALYEQYF	TGTGCCAGCCTGGAGGGACAGGCACTTTACGAGCAGTACTTC
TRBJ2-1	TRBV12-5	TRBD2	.	CASGLSSGGSSYNEQFF	TGTGCTAGTGGTTTATCTAGCGGGGGTAGCTCCTACAATGAGCAGTTCTTC
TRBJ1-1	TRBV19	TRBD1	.	CASTKGQGLMNTEAFF	TGTGCCAGTACTAAAGGACAGGGCCTAATGAACACTGAAGCTTTCTTT
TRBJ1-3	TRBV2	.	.	CASRAGSQSGNTIYF	TGTGCCAGCAGGGCAGGGTCACAATCTGGAAACACCATATATTTT
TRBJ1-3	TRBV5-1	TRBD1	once	CASSAESGDRGNTIYF	TGCGCCAGCAGCGCAGAATCGGGGGACAGAGGAAACACCATATATTTT
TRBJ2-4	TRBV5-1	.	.	CASSQGIRAKNIQYF	TGCGCCAGCAGCCAGGGTATCAGGGCCAAAAACATTCAGTACTTC
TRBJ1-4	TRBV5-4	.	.	CASSLKRQEEKLFF	TGTGCCAGCAGCTTGAAAAGACAGGAGGAAAAACTGTTTTTT
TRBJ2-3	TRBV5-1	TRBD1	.	CASSLGATGADTQYF	TGCGCCAGCAGCTTGGGGGCCACAGGGGCAGATACGCAGTATTTT
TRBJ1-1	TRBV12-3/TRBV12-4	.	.	CASSLGPGTEAFF	TGTGCCAGCAGTTTAGGGCCGGGCACTGAAGCTTTCTTT
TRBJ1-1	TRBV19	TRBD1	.	CATQRQGSNTEAFF	TGTGCCACCCAAAGACAGGGCTCGAACACTGAAGCTTTCTTT
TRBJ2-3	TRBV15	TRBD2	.	CATSTRSGVTDTQYF	TGTGCCACCAGCACCCGGAGCGGGGTCACAGATACGCAGTATTTT
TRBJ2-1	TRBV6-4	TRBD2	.	CASSIGTSGHNEQFF	TGTGCCAGCAGTATCGGGACTAGCGGCCACAATGAGCAGTTCTTC
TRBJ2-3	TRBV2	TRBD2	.	CASRELAGTDTQYF	TGTGCCAGCAGGGAACTAGCGGGCACAGATACGCAGTATTTT
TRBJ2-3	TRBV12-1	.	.	CASSHRGASTDTQYF	TGTGCCAGCAGCCACCGGGGGGCAAGCACAGATACGCAGTATTTT
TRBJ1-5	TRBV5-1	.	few	CASRLGPQMDQPQHF	TGCGCCAGCAGACTGGGGCCACAGATGGATCAGCCCCAGCATTTT
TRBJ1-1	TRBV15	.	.	CATSRSTRAGNTEAFF	TGTGCCACCAGCAGATCGACCAGGGCTGGGAACACTGAAGCTTTCTTT
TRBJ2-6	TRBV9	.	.	CASSAGGLSANVLTF	TGTGCCAGCAGCGCCGGGGGTCTGTCGGCCAACGTCCTGACTTTC
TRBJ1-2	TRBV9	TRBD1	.	CASTEQGNYGYTF	TGTGCCAGCACCGAACAGGGGAACTATGGCTACACCTTC
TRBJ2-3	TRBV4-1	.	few	CASSQGLPRASRTDTQYF	TGCGCCAGCAGCCAAGGACTTCCGCGGGCCTCCCGGACGGATACGCAGTATTTT
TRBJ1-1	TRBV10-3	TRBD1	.	CAISGGDRGGTEAFF	TGTGCCATCAGTGGGGGGGACAGGGGAGGGACTGAAGCTTTCTTT
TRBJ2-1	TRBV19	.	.	CATQTRALLGEQFF	TGTGCCACCCAGACTAGGGCCCTACTCGGTGAGCAGTTCTTC
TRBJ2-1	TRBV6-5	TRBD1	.	CASRGQGVDEQFF	TGTGCCAGCAGGGGACAGGGGGTCGATGAGCAGTTCTTC
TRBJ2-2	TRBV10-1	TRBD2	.	CASSVLAGVGELFF	TGCGCCAGCAGCGTGCTAGCGGGAGTCGGGGAGCTGTTTTTT
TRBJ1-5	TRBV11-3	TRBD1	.	CASSLTGSLNQPQHF	TGTGCCAGCAGCTTGACAGGGAGCCTTAATCAGCCCCAGCATTTT
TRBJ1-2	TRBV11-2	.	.	CASSFAPQGSGYTF	TGTGCCAGCAGCTTCGCCCCACAGGGAAGTGGCTACACCTTC
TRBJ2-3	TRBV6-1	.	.	CASSGFSRGPTDTQYF	TGTGCCAGCAGTGGGTTCTCGCGGGGGCCCACAGATACGCAGTATTTT
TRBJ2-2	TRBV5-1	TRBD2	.	CASSSTSGIGGELFF	TGCGCCAGCAGCTCAACTAGCGGGATAGGCGGGGAGCTGTTTTTT
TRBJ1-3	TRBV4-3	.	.	CASSQEVTDLAIYF	TGCGCCAGCAGCCAGGAGGTCACAGATCTGGCCATATATTTT
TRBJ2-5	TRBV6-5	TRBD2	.	CASNRLAGRETQYF	TGTGCCAGCAATCGACTAGCGGGAAGGGAGACCCAGTACTTC
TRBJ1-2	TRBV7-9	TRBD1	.	CASSPGQGRRANYGYTF	TGTGCCAGCAGCCCGGGACAGGGACGACGAGCTAACTATGGCTACACCTTC
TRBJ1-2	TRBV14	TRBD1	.	CASSHHRGQSYGYTF	TGTGCCAGCAGCCACCACAGGGGGCAGAGCTATGGCTACACCTTC
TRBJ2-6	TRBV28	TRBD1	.	CASSRDRGRIGANVLTF	TGTGCCAGCAGTAGGGACAGGGGGCGCATTGGGGCCAACGTCCTGACTTTC
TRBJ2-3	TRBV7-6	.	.	CASSLERAYSTQYF	TGTGCCAGCAGCTTAGAGAGGGCCTATAGTACGCAGTATTTT
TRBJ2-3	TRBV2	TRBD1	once	CASIGGRTDTQYF	TGTGCCAGCATAGGGGGCCGTACCGATACGCAGTATTTT
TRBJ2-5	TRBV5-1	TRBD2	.	CASSAGLAGTLETQYF	TGCGCCAGCAGCGCCGGACTAGCGGGAACATTGGAGACCCAGTACTTC
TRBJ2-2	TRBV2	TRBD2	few	CASRATSGRGTGELFF	TGTGCCAGCAGGGCGACTAGCGGGAGGGGCACCGGGGAGCTGTTTTTT
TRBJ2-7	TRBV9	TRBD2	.	CASRGLGPYEQYF	TGTGCCAGCAGGGGACTAGGTCCCTACGAGCAGTACTTC
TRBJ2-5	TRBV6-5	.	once	CASSLGQVQETQYF	TGTGCCAGCAGTTTGGGACAAGTCCAAGAGACCCAGTACTTC
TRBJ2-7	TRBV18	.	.	CASSPAGRAGQYF	TGTGCCAGCTCACCAGCAGGGCGGGCGGGACAGTACTTC
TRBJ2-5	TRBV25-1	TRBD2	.	CASIRTSGFQETQYF	TGTGCCAGCATTCGGACTAGCGGATTCCAAGAGACCCAGTACTTC
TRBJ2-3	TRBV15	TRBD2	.	CATSNPLAGSGTDTQYF	TGTGCCACCAGCAACCCTTTAGCGGGGAGTGGGACAGATACGCAGTATTTT
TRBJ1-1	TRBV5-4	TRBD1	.	CASSAEPMGQIIEAFF	TGTGCCAGCAGCGCCGAGCCTATGGGACAGATAATTGAAGCTTTCTTT
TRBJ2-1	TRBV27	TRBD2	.	CASSFGRALNEQFF	TGTGCCAGCAGTTTTGGGAGGGCCTTGAATGAGCAGTTCTTC
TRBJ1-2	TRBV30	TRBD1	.	CAFSWTGYGYTF	TGTGCCTTTTCCTGGACAGGCTATGGCTACACCTTC